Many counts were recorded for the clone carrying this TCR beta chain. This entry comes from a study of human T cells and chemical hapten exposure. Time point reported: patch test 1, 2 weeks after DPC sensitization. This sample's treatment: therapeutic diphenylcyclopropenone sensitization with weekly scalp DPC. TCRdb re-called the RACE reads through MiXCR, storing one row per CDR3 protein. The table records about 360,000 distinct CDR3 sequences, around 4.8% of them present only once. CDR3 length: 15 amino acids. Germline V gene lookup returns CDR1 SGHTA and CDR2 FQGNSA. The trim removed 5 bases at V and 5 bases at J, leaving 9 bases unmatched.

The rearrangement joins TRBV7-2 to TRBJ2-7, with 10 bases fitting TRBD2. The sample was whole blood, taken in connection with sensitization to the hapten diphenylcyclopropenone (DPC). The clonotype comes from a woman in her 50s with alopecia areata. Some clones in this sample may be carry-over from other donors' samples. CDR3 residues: CASSGALAGVDEQYF. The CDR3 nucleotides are TGTGCCAGCAGCGGGGCCCTAGCGGGAGTGGACGAGCAGTACTTC. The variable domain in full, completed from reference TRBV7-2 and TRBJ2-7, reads GAGVSQSPSNKVTEKGKDVELRCDPISGHTALYWYRQSLGQGLEFLIYFQGNSAPDKSGLPSDRFSAERTGGSVSTLTIQRTQQEDSAVYLCASSGALAGVDEQYFGPGTRLTVT.